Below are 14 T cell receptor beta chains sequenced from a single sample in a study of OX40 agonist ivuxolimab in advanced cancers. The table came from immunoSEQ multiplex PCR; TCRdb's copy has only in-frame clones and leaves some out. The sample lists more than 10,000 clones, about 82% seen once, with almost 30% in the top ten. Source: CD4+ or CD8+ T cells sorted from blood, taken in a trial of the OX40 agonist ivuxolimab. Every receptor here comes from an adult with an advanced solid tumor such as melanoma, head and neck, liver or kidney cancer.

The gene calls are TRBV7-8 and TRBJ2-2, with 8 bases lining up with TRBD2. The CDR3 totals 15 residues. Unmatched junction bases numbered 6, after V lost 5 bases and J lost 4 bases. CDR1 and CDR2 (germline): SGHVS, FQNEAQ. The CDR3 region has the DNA TGTGCCAGCAGCAATTTAGCGGGGCTCACCGGGGAGCTGTTTTTT. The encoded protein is CASSNLAGLTGELFF.

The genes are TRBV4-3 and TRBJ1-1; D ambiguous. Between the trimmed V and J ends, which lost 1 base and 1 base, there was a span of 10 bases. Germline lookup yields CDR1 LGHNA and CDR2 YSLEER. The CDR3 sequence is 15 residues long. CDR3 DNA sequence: TGCGCCAGCAGCCAAGGACAACTGCAGAACACTGAAGCTTTCTTT. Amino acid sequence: CASSQGQLQNTEAFF.

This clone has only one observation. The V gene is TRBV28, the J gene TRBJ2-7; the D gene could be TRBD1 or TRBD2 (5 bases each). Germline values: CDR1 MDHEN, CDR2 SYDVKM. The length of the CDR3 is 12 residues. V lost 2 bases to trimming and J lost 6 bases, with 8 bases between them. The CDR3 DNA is TGTGCCAGCAGTTTAGGTGGGGGCGAGCAGTACTTC. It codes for CASSLGGGEQYF.

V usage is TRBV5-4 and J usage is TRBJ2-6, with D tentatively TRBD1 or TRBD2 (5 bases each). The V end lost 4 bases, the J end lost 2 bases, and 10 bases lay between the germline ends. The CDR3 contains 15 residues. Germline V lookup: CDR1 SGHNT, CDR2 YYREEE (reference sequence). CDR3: CASSLGTPGANVLTF. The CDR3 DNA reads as TGTGCCAGCAGCCTCGGGACGCCTGGGGCCAACGTCCTGACTTTC.

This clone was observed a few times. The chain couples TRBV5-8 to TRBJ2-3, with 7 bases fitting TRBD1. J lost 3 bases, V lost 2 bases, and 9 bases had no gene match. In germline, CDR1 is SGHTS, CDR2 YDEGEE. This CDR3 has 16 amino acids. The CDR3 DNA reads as TGTGCCAGCAGCTTCTACAGGGGCCGGCCGACAGATACGCAGTATTTT. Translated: CASSFYRGRPTDTQYF.

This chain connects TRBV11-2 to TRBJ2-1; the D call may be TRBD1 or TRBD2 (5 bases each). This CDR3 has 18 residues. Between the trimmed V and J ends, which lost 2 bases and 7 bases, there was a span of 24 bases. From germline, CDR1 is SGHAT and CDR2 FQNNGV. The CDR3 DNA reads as TGTGCCAGCAGCTTAAACATCTGGGGGACCAAAGAGGGGAATGAGCAGTTCTTC. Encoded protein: CASSLNIWGTKEGNEQFF.

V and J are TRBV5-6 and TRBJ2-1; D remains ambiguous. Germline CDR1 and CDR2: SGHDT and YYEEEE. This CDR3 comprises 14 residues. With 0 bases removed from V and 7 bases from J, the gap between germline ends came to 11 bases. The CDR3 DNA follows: TGTGCCAGCAGCTTGGGGCTCATCCCGAATGAGCAGTTCTTC. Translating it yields CASSLGLIPNEQFF.

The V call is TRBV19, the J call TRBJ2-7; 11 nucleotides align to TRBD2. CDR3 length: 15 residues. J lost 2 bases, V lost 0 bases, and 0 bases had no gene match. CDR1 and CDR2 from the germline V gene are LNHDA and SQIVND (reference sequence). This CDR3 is CASSIETSGAYEQYF. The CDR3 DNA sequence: TGTGCCAGTAGTATAGAGACTAGCGGGGCCTACGAGCAGTACTTC.

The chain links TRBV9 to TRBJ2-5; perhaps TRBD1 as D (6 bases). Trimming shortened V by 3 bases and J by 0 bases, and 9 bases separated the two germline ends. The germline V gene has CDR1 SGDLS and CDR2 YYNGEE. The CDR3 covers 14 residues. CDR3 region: CASSADRDQETQYF. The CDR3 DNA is TGTGCCAGCAGCGCGGACAGAGACCAAGAGACCCAGTACTTC.

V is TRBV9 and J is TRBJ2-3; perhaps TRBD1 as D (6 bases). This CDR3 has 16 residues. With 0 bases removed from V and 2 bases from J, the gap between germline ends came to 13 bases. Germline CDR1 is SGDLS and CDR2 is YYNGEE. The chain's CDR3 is CASSVGIQGPTDTQYF. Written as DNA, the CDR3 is TGTGCCAGCAGCGTAGGAATACAGGGACCCACAGATACGCAGTATTTT.

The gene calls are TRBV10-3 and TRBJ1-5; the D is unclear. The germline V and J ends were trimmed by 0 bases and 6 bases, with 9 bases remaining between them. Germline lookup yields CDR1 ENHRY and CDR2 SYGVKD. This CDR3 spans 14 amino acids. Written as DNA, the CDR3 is TGTGCCATCAGTGAGTCAGGCACGGGTCAGCCCCAGCATTTT. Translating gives CAISESGTGQPQHF.

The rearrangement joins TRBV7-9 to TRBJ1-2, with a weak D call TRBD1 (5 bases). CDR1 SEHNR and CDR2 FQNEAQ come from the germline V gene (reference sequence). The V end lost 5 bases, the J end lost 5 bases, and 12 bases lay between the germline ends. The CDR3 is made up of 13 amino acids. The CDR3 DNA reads TGTGCCAGCAGCCCGCGACAGTCTTATGGCTACACCTTC. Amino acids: CASSPRQSYGYTF.

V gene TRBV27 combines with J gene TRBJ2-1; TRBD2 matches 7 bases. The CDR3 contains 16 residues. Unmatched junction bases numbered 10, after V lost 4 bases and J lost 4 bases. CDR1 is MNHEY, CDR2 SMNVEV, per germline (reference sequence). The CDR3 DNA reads TGTGCCAGCAGTTCGGGCGGGAGCACCTATTACAATGAGCAGTTCTTC. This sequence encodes CASSSGGSTYYNEQFF.

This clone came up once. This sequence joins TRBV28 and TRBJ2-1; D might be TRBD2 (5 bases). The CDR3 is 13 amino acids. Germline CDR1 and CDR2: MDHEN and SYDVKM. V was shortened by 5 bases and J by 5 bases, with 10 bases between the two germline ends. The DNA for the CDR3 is TGTGCCAGCAGTGTACTAGTTAACAATGAGCAGTTCTTC. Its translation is CASSVLVNNEQFF.